A single sample is the source of the 17 T cell receptor beta chains below, sequenced in a study of T cell responses to AZD1222 COVID-19 vaccine. Using immunoSEQ multiplex PCR, the repertoire was profiled, and TCRdb retains in-frame clones only, with some absent. The sample yields about 130,000 clones, approximately 85% seen once. The sequencing used peripheral blood, collected on day 0 of AZD1222 vaccination. These receptors all stem from an adult in good health.

The J gene is TRBJ2-3, the V gene TRBV5-6, with 10 bases that match TRBD1. This CDR3 contains 15 residues. CDR1 SGHDT and CDR2 YYEEEE come from the germline V gene. Trimming took 4 bases from V and 3 from J; bases not matched to a gene: 5. Written as DNA, the CDR3 is TGTGCCAGCAGCGTGGACAGGGGGATAACAGATACGCAGTATTTT. Protein: CASSVDRGITDTQYF.

The sample holds one count of this clone. In DNA, the CDR3 is TGTGCCAGCAGTGAAGAGTGGTCCAGGGCCGGGGAGCTGTTTTTT. Its protein is CASSEEWSRAGELFF. V is TRBV2 and J is TRBJ2-2; possible D gene TRBD1, 5 bases. In germline, CDR1 is SNHLY, CDR2 FYNNEI. The CDR3 is 15 residues long. The germline V and J ends were trimmed by 1 base and 6 bases, with 12 bases remaining between them.

This chain uses TRBV7-6 with TRBJ1-3, with D perhaps matching TRBD1 (5 bases). Trimming removed 3 bases from V and 2 bases from J, with 14 bases in between. The CDR3 is 16 amino acids. The germline gives CDR1 SGHVS, CDR2 FNYEAQ. CDR3 region: CASSLRQGIAGNTIYF. The CDR3 DNA is TGTGCCAGCAGCTTGAGGCAGGGTATAGCTGGAAACACCATATATTTT.

J is TRBJ1-3 and V is TRBV12-3 or TRBV12-4, with D unresolved. This CDR3 has 13 residues. V was trimmed by 3 bases and J by 5 bases, leaving 8 bases between them. CDR3 sequence reads: CASSFGIRNTIYF. The CDR3 DNA reads as TGTGCCAGCAGTTTCGGGATCAGAAACACCATATATTTT.

The chain has TRBV24-1 and TRBJ1-2; the D gene is possibly TRBD1 (6 bases). This CDR3 contains 14 residues. Looked up from germline, CDR1 is KGHDR and CDR2 is SFDVKD. With 3 bases removed from V and 4 bases from J, the gap between germline ends came to 11 bases. The CDR3 nucleotides read TGTGCCACCAGTGATACAGGGCCTCCCTATGGCTACACCTTC. Translating gives CATSDTGPPYGYTF.

The rearrangement uses TRBV25-1 and TRBJ1-3; 11 bases line up with TRBD1. V lost 3 bases to trimming and J lost 6 bases; unmatched junction nucleotides: 4. Per the germline V gene, CDR1 is MGHDK and CDR2 is SYGVNS. The CDR3 runs 15 residues. CDR3: CASSDGTGGANTIYF. CDR3 DNA sequence: TGTGCCAGCAGTGATGGGACAGGGGGTGCAAACACCATATATTTT.

The V call is TRBV19, the J call TRBJ2-2; 9 bases map to TRBD1. The CDR3 runs 15 residues. Germline-derived CDR1 and CDR2 are LNHDA and SQIVND (reference sequence). Trimming removed 4 bases from V and 1 base from J; junction bases left unmatched: 1. CDR3 protein: CASSTDRGNTGELFF. The CDR3 coding sequence is TGTGCCAGTAGTACGGACAGGGGGAACACCGGGGAGCTGTTTTTT. The full variable domain, with the rest looked up from reference TRBV19 and TRBJ2-2, is DGGITQSPKYLFRKEGQNVTLSCEQNLNHDAMYWYRQDPGQGLRLIYYSQIVNDFQKGDIAEGYSVSREKKESFPLTVTSAQKNPTAFYLCASSTDRGNTGELFFGEGSRLTVL.

J is TRBJ2-1 and V is TRBV4-3; D may match TRBD1 or TRBD2 (5 bases each). Trimming took off 0 bases at V and 0 bases at J, with 18 bases between the two ends. Per germline, CDR1 LGHNA and CDR2 YSLEER. This CDR3 is 19 amino acids long. CDR3 sequence: CASSQDLIGAGVSYNEQFF. DNA of the CDR3: TGCGCCAGCAGCCAAGATCTGATTGGGGCGGGTGTCTCCTACAATGAGCAGTTCTTC.

The V call is TRBV11-3, the J call TRBJ2-4, with D perhaps being TRBD1 or TRBD2 (5 bases each). V lost 5 bases and J lost 3, with 14 bases in between. The CDR3 has 15 amino acids. Germline V lookup: CDR1 SGHNT, CDR2 YENEEA. In DNA form, the CDR3 reads TGTGCCAGCAGCCACCGGAGAGGGGACAAAAACATTCAGTACTTC. This codes for CASSHRRGDKNIQYF. The whole variable domain, remainder taken from reference TRBV11-3 and TRBJ2-4, is EAGVVQSPRYKIIEKKQPVAFWCNPISGHNTLYWYLQNLGQGPELLIRYENEEAVDDSQLPKDRFSAERLKGVDSTLKIQPAELGDSAVYLCASSHRRGDKNIQYFGAGTRLSVL.

V gene TRBV18 combines with J gene TRBJ2-4; tentatively, D is TRBD1 (6 bases). Trimming took 3 bases from V and 4 from J, leaving 13 bases between them. CDR1 and CDR2 from the germline V gene are KGHSH and LQKENI. This CDR3 has 15 amino acids. In DNA form, the CDR3 reads TGTGCCAGCTCACCTCCCGGGACACAGAAAAACATTCAGTACTTC. This codes for CASSPPGTQKNIQYF.

This sequence joins TRBV19 and TRBJ1-6, with 7 bases lining up with TRBD1. The ends lost 7 bases at V and 9 bases at J; junction bases unmatched: 9. Germline loops: CDR1 LNHDA, CDR2 SQIVND (reference sequence). The CDR3 spans 14 residues. The CDR3 DNA sequence: TGTGCCAGTACGTCAGGGGGTCAATTTTCACCCCTCCACTTT. This sequence encodes CASTSGGQFSPLHF. Using reference TRBV19 and TRBJ1-6 for the parts outside the CDR3, the full variable domain is DGGITQSPKYLFRKEGQNVTLSCEQNLNHDAMYWYRQDPGQGLRLIYYSQIVNDFQKGDIAEGYSVSREKKESFPLTVTSAQKNPTAFYLCASTSGGQFSPLHFGNGTRLTVT.

The genes are TRBV3-1 (or the pseudogene TRBV3-2) and TRBJ2-7, with D tentatively TRBD2 (5 bases). The CDR3 is made up of 14 amino acids. Germline CDR1 is LGHDT and CDR2 is YNNKEL (reference sequence). Trimming left V 2 bases short and J 2 bases short, with 10 bases between. The CDR3 DNA reads as TGTGCCAGCAGCCAAACGAGGGCCGCCTACGAGCAGTACTTC. Amino acids: CASSQTRAAYEQYF.

Worth noting for this clone: Mismatch with germline at one junction end may stem from a read error. This chain links TRBV7-9 with TRBJ2-2; TRBD1 is a possible D gene (5 bases). The germline V gene encodes CDR1 SEHNR and CDR2 FQNEAQ (reference sequence). The CDR3 consists of 13 residues. In DNA form, the CDR3 reads TGTGCCAGCACCTTAGGGGCGGTCGGGGAGCTGTTTTTT. It translates to CASTLGAVGELFF.

The DNA for the CDR3 is TGTGCCAGCAGACACCCTCGGGACAGGTTGAGCGAGCAGTACTTC. Amino acid sequence: CASRHPRDRLSEQYF. The chain employs TRBV6-5 and TRBJ2-7; 8 bases are a match to TRBD1. This CDR3 contains 15 residues. The germline V gene has CDR1 MNHEY and CDR2 SVGAGI. V lost 6 bases to trimming and J lost 6 bases; unmatched junction nucleotides: 13.

J is TRBJ2-3 and V is TRBV19, with D maybe TRBD1 (5 bases). V was trimmed by 7 bases and J by 6 bases, leaving 23 bases between them. The CDR3 extends over 16 amino acids. CDR1 LNHDA and CDR2 SQIVND come from the germline V gene (reference sequence). The CDR3 region is CASTPGLFVQGDTQYF. The CDR3 DNA follows: TGTGCCAGTACCCCGGGCCTTTTTGTTCAGGGCGATACGCAGTATTTT.

The chain recombines TRBV5-4 with TRBJ1-5; D is uncertain. V was trimmed by 1 base and J by 4 bases, leaving 6 bases between them. The germline V gene has CDR1 SGHNT and CDR2 YYREEE (reference sequence). The CDR3 sequence is 13 residues long. For the CDR3, the DNA is TGTGCCAGCAGCTTGAATAGAAATCAGCCCCAGCATTTT. Its protein is CASSLNRNQPQHF.

The chain couples TRBV18 to TRBJ1-1; TRBD1 matches at 10 bases. This CDR3 has 16 amino acids. Per germline, CDR1 KGHSH and CDR2 LQKENI. V trimming: 3 bases; J trimming: 4 bases; junction bases outside the gene matches: 8. This CDR3 reads CASSPGTGDESTEAFF. The CDR3 coding sequence is TGTGCCAGCTCACCGGGGACAGGGGACGAAAGCACTGAAGCTTTCTTT.